This TCR beta chain was recovered during a study of blood T cell repertoires in COVID-19 (dated by TCRdb to the early 2020s). About the study as a whole: Samples from collaborators originated in the United States, Italy and Spain and spanned both the acute and convalescent phases of COVID-19. The prospective study material was composed of cDNA or gDNA derived from T cells, B-cell-depleted T cells, or PBMCs. Deeply sampled blood TCRbeta repertoires from subjects exposed to, actively infected with, or recovered from COVID-19 were included in the dataset. A freely available public database, intended as a resource for researchers studying the immune response to SARS-CoV-2, is where the repertoires were released. Samples were obtained from the ongoing ImmuneRACE study (first 160 participants) and from approximately 1,200 subjects provided by 6 global collaborators. Sample metadata almost always included a de-identified subject ID, COVID-19 status, age in years and sex. Where available, HLA class I and class II types were taken from metadata supplied by the sample provider and were not determined by assay-based typing.

CDR1 and CDR2, per the germline V gene (reference sequence), are SGHNT and YYREEE. The CDR3 sequence holds 14 residues, the cysteine and phenylalanine included. Solely the CDR3 DNA is kept, with 42 bases framed from the first base. Trimming takes 4 bases from V and 4 bases from J, and the germline ends sit 9 bases apart. TCRbeta CDR3 regions were amplified from genomic DNA using the immunoSEQ Assay, a bias-controlled multiplex PCR. Processing in the source paper ran as follows. Nucleated cell counts per sample were estimated from amplification of reference gene primers within the assay. Sequence reads were collapsed and filtered to measure the absolute abundance of every unique TCRbeta CDR3 rearrangement. For each sample, productive Simpson clonality was calculated as the square root of Simpson's diversity index over productive rearrangements. The immuneACCESS repertoire file appears here via TCRdb, limited to in-frame rearrangements. These files lack a portion of the clones; in checked studies, under half of the deficit traces to unresolved V genes, and the cause of the others is not known. D and trimming were read from the DNA, whereas the V and J calls and clone size are those reported in that table. This sample has 350,000 to 450,000 clones in its table, and roughly nine tenths of those were observed once. Roughly 0.9% of the sample goes to the ten largest clones.

Overall study outcomes, separate from this receptor: How much clinical and demographic metadata was included differed by source and by participant, and the metadata was provided uncurated.

Participants in the prospective study were aged roughly 18 to 89 years, lived in over 20 United States geographic areas, and enrolled through a virtual design. To assign participants to cohorts, the prospective study relied on clinical history that participants themselves reported in a screening survey and a study questionnaire. Exposed participants had been in contact with someone with a PCR-confirmed or clinician-diagnosed COVID-19 case within 2 weeks of study entry. Each participant in the prospective study had whole blood, serum and a nasopharyngeal or oropharyngeal swab collected by mobile phlebotomists. Prospective study participants could optionally give additional blood draws and questionnaires over a roughly 2-month period. Before DNA extraction, prospective study blood samples were shipped either frozen or at room temperature. With regard to this clone: Its antigen remains unidentified. No base qualities exist here, and no much larger clone lies one base off it.

The sequence is built from TRBV5-4 and TRBJ2-6; a confident D gene designation cannot be given. The sequencing sample was made of PBMCs or T cells enriched from blood (not recorded which). The sequence came from a woman aged 40 to 50 who had been exposed to COVID-19. The encoded CDR3 is CASSAQRGANVLTF. Here is the DNA: TGTGCCAGCAGCGCCCAGCGAGGGGCCAACGTCCTGACTTTC.